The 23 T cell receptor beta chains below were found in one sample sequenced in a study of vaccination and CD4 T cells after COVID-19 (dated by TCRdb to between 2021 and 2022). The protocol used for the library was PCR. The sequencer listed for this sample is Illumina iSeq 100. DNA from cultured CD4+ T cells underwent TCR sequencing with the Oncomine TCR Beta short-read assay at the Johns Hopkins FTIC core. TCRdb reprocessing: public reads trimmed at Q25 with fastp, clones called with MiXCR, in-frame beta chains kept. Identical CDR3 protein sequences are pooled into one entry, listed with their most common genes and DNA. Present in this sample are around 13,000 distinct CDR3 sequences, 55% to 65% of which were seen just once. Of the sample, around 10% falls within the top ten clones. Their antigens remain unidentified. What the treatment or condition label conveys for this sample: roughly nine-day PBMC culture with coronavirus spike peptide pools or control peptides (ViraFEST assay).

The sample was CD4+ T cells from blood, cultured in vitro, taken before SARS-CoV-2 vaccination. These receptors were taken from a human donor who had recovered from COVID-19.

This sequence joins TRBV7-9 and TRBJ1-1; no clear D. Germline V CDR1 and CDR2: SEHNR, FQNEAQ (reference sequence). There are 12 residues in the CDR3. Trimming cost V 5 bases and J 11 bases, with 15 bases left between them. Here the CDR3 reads CASSPDGPQAFF. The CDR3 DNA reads TGTGCCAGCAGCCCCGATGGGCCTCAGGCTTTCTTT.

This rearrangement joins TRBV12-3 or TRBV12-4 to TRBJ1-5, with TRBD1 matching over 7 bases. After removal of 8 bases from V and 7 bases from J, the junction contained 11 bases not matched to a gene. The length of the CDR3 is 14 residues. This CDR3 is CASGHGGGEQPQHF. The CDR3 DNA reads TGTGCCAGCGGCCATGGAGGGGGCGAACAGCCCCAGCATTTT.

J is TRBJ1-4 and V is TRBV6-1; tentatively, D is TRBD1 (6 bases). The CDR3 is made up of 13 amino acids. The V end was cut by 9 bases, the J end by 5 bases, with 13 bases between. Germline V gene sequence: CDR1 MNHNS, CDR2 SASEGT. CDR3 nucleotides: TGTGCCAGTAAGGACAGCTTCAATGAAAAACTGTTTTTT. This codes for CASKDSFNEKLFF.

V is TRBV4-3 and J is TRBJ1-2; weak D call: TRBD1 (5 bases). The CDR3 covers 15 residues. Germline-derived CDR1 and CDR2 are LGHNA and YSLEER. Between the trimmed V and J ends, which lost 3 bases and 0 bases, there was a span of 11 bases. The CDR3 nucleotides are TGCGCCAGCAGCCAGGGACCTACGTCTAACTATGGCTACACCTTC. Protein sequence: CASSQGPTSNYGYTF.

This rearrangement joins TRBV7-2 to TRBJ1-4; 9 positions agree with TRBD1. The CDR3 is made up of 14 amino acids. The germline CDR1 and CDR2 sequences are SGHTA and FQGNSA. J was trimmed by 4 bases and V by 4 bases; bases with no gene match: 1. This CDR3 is CASSYRGRNEKLFF. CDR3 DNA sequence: TGTGCCAGCAGCTACAGGGGGCGTAATGAAAAACTGTTTTTT.

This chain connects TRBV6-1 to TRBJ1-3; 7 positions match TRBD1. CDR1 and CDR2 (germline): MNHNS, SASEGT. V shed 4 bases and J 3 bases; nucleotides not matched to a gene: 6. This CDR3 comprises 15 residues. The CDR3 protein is CASSARQGGGNTIYF. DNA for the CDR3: TGTGCCAGCAGTGCAAGACAGGGAGGTGGAAACACCATATATTTT.

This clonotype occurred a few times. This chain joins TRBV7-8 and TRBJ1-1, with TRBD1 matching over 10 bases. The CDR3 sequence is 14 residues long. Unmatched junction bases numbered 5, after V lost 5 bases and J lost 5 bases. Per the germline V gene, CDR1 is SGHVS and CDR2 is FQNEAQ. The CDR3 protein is CASSPRTGGTEAFF. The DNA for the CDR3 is TGTGCCAGCAGCCCTAGGACAGGGGGGACTGAAGCTTTCTTT.

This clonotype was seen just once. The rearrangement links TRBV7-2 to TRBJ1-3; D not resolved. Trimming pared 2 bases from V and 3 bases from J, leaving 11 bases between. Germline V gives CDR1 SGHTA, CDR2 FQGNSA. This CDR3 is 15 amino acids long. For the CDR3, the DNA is TGTGCCAGCAGCTTATATTCGGGATATGGAAACACCATATATTTT. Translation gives CASSLYSGYGNTIYF.

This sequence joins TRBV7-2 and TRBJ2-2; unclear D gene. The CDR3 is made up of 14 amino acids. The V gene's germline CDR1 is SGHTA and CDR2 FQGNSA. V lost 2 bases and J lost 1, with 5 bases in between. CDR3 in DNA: TGTGCCAGCAGCTTAAAGCGGAACACCGGGGAGCTGTTTTTT. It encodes CASSLKRNTGELFF.

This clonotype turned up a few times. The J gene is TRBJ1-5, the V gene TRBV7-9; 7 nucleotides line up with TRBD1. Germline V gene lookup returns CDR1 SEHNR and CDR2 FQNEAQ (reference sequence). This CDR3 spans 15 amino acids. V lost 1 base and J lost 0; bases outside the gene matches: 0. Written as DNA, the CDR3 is TGTGCCAGCAGCTTAGACAGGGGTAGCAATCAGCCCCAGCATTTT. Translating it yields CASSLDRGSNQPQHF.

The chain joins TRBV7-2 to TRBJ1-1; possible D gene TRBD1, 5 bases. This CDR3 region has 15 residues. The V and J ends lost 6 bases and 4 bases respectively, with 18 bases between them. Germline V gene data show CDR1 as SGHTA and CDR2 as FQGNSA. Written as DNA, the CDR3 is TGTGCCAGCAGTTTCCGGGGGGGAAAGGGCACTGAAGCTTTCTTT. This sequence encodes CASSFRGGKGTEAFF.

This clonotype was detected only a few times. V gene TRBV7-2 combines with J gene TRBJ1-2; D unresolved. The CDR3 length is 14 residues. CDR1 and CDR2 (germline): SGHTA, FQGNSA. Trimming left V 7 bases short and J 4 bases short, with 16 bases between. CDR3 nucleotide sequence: TGTGCCAGCACCCTTCTAGAGGGCCCCTATGGCTACACCTTC. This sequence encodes CASTLLEGPYGYTF.

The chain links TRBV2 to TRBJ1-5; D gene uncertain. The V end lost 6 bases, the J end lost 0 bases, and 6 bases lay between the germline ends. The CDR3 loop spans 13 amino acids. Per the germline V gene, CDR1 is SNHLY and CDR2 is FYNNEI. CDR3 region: CASRDYSNQPQHF. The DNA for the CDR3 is TGTGCCAGCAGGGACTATAGCAATCAGCCCCAGCATTTT.

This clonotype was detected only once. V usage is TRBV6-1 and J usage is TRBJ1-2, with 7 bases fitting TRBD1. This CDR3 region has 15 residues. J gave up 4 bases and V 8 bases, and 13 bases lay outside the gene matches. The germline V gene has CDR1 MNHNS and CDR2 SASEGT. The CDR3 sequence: CASATPRGQVYGYTF. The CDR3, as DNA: TGTGCCAGCGCCACTCCTAGGGGGCAGGTCTATGGCTACACCTTC.

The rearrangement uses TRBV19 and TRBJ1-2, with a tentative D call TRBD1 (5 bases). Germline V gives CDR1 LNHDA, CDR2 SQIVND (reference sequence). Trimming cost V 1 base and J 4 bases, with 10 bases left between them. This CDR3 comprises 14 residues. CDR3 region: CASSIGDSPYGYTF. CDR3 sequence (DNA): TGTGCCAGTAGTATAGGAGACAGCCCCTATGGCTACACCTTC.

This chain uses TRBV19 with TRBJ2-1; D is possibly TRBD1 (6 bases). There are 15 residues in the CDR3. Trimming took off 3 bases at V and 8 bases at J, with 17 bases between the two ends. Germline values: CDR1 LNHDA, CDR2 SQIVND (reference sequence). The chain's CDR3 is CASSIIDRITDEQFF. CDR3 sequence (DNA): TGTGCCAGTAGTATTATAGACAGGATTACGGATGAGCAGTTCTTC.

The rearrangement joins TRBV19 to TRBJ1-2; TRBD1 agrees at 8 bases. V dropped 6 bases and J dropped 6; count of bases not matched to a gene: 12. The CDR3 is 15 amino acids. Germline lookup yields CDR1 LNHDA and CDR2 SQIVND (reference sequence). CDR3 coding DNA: TGTGCCAGTAGATTAAACCGGGACAGGTCTCATGGCTACACCTTC. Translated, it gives CASRLNRDRSHGYTF.

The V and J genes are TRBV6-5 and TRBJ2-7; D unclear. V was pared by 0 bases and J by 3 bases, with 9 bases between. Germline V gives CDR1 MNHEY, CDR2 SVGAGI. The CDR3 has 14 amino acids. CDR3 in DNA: TGTGCCAGCAGTTACTCAGCTGAAAGCTACGAGCAGTACTTC. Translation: CASSYSAESYEQYF.

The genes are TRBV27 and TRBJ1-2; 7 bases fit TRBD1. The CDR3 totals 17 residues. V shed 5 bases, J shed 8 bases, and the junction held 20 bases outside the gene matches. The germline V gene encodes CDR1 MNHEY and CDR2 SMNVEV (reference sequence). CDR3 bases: TGTGCCAGCAGTGGGGACTCCAGGGGGTTAGGGGGAGACGGCTACACCTTC. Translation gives CASSGDSRGLGGDGYTF.

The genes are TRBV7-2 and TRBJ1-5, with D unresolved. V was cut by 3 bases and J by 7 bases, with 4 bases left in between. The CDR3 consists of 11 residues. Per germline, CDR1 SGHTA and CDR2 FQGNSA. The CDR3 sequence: CASSFPQPQHF. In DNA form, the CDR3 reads TGTGCCAGCAGCTTTCCGCAGCCCCAGCATTTT. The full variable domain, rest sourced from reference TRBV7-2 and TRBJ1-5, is GAGVSQSPSNKVTEKGKDVELRCDPISGHTALYWYRQSLGQGLEFLIYFQGNSAPDKSGLPSDRFSAERTGGSVSTLTIQRTQQEDSAVYLCASSFPQPQHFGDGTRLSIL.

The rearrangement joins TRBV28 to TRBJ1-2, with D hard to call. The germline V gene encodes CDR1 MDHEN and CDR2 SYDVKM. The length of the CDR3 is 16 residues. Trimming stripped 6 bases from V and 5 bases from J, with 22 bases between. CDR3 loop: CASRASLGSGLYGYTF. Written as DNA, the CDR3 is TGTGCCAGCAGGGCATCTTTGGGGAGCGGGTTGTATGGCTACACCTTC.

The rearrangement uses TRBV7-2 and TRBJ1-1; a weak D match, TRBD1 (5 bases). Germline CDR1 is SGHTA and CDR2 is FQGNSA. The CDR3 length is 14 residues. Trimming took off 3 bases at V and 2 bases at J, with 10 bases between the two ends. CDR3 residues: CASSLAGQNTEAFF. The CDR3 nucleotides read TGTGCCAGCAGCTTGGCAGGACAAAACACTGAAGCTTTCTTT.

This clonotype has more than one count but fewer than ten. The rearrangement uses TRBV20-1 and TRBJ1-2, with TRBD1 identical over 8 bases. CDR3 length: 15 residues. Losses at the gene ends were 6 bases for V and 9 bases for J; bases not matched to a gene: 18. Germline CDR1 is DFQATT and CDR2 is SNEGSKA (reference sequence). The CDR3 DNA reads TGCAGTGCCGACAAGTCGAGGCAGGGGGCAGTCAGCTACACCTTC. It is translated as CSADKSRQGAVSYTF.